The 27 T cell receptor beta chains in this list originate from one sample, sequenced in a study of Tregs in tolerant kidney transplant recipients. Produced via immunoSEQ multiplex PCR; TCRdb's table is partial and in-frame only. This table holds 30,000 or so clones. Sequencing was performed on CD8+ T cells from blood, taken before the transplant. The receptors come from a human donor who received a combined kidney and bone marrow transplant.

A note on this clone: The read terminates 3 residues ahead of where the CDR3 ends, so the germline J gene completes it. The chain couples TRBV30 to TRBJ2-7, with D uncertain. The CDR3 runs to 11 residues. V was shortened by 4 bases and J by 0 bases, with 4 bases between the two germline ends. The germline gives CDR1 GTSNPN, CDR2 SVGIG (reference sequence). The part of the CDR3 DNA that was read is TGTGCCTGGATTAGCTCCTACGAG. This encodes CAWISSYE. The full CDR3 reads CAWISSYEQYF.

Remarks on this clone: Read sequence stops 3 residues before the CDR3 end, and the germline J gene provides the missing end. This chain joins TRBV29-1 and TRBJ2-7; TRBD1 is a possible D gene (5 bases). The V gene lost 7 bases and the J gene lost 6 bases, with 16 bases spanning the gap. The CDR3 totals 12 residues. Germline V gene data show CDR1 as SQVTM and CDR2 as ANQGSEA. CDR3 in amino acids: CSALDSAAEQYF. The DNA read from the CDR3 is TGCAGCGCCCTAGACAGCGCCGCCGAG.

Concerning this clone: The DNA ends 3 residues before the CDR3 does, and the rest of the CDR3 is filled in from the germline J gene. The rearrangement links TRBV6-2 or TRBV6-3 to TRBJ2-3; the D is unclear. V lost 7 bases, J lost 0 bases, and 2 bases lay in between. Germline V CDR1 and CDR2: MNHEY, SVGEGT. The CDR3 totals 11 residues. CDR3 DNA, as far as it was read: TGTGCCAGCACAAGCACAGATACG. Translation: CASTSTDT. The whole CDR3 reads CASTSTDTQYF.

A word on this clone: The CDR3 extends 3 residues past the end of the read, so its final part is completed from the germline J gene. The chain links TRBV7-2 to TRBJ2-7; no definite D call. The CDR3 consists of 13 residues. V was clipped by 3 bases and J by 2 bases, with 8 bases between them. The germline gives CDR1 SGHTA, CDR2 FQGNSA. CDR3 DNA (partial): TGTGCCAGCAGCTTTACCCTACCCTACGAG. Protein sequence: CASSFTLPYE. The complete CDR3 sequence is CASSFTLPYEQYF.

As regards this clone: Read coverage stops 3 residues before the CDR3 terminus; the germline J gene supplies the remainder. This chain joins TRBV29-1 and TRBJ2-1; D is tentatively TRBD1 or TRBD2 (5 bases each). CDR1 is SQVTM and CDR2 is ANQGSEA in the germline V gene. This CDR3 has 11 amino acids. The V and J ends lost 5 bases and 8 bases respectively, with 10 bases between them. CDR3 loop: CSVIRGDEQFF. Incomplete CDR3 DNA: TGCAGCGTTATACGAGGGGATGAG.

As for this clone: The CDR3 is cut off 3 residues early in the read; its end comes from the germline J gene. The chain has TRBV7-6 and TRBJ2-7; D remains ambiguous. This CDR3 is 15 amino acids long. The V end was cut by 2 bases, the J end by 0 bases, with 11 bases between. From germline, CDR1 is SGHVS and CDR2 FNYEAQ. The covered CDR3 bases are TGTGCCAGCAGCTTATTGGCAGATTCCTCCTACGAG. It translates to CASSLLADSSYE. The CDR3, in full, reads CASSLLADSSYEQYF.

Note on this clone: Coverage ceases 3 residues before the CDR3 finishes, and the germline J gene fills in the end. The V gene is TRBV5-1, the J gene TRBJ1-1; D might be TRBD1 (6 bases). The CDR3 extends over 15 amino acids. V lost 0 bases and J lost 5, with 14 bases in between. Germline V gene lookup returns CDR1 SGHRS and CDR2 YFSETQ. The CDR3 loop is CASSLEDSKGTEAFF. The sequenced CDR3 bases are TGCGCCAGCAGCTTGGAGGACAGTAAAGGGACTGAA.

In the case of this clone: The CDR3 is cut off 3 residues early in the read; its end comes from the germline J gene. The rearrangement links TRBV12-3 or TRBV12-4 to TRBJ2-7; 8 bases map to TRBD1. The CDR3 runs 15 residues. V lost 4 bases, J lost 0 bases, and 5 bases stayed unmatched. CDR3 in amino acids: CASSYDRGSSYEQYF. Partial CDR3 DNA: TGTGCCAGCAGTTATGACAGGGGAAGCTCCTACGAG.

A word on this clone: The CDR3 end falls 3 residues outside the read, so it is completed with the germline J gene. This sequence joins TRBV7-3 and TRBJ2-3; D is possibly TRBD2 (5 bases). The length of the CDR3 is 15 residues. Trimming removed 8 bases from V and 0 bases from J, with 15 bases in between. Germline CDR1 and CDR2: SGHTA and FQGTGA. The CDR3 here is CASARGLTSTDTQYF. CDR3 bases read: TGTGCCAGCGCGAGAGGGTTAACTAGCACAGATACG.

As for this clone: The observed sequence ends 3 residues before the CDR3 terminus, with the missing tail filled in from the germline J gene. This chain connects TRBV7-6 to TRBJ2-7; 7 bases match TRBD2. Germline CDR1 and CDR2: SGHVS and FNYEAQ. V was clipped by 2 bases and J by 1 base; unmatched bases: 2. The CDR3 has 14 amino acids. The part of the CDR3 DNA that was read is TGTGCCAGCAGCTTATGGCGGGAGTCCTACGAG. Translating it yields CASSLWRESYE. The CDR3 in full is CASSLWRESYEQYF.

With respect to this clone: The CDR3 end lies 3 residues beyond the end of the read and is filled in from the germline J gene. The chain carries TRBV19 and TRBJ2-1; 10 positions agree with TRBD2. The CDR3 totals 16 residues. Per germline, CDR1 LNHDA and CDR2 SQIVND (reference sequence). V trimming: 1 base; J trimming: 8 bases; junction bases outside the gene matches: 8. Incomplete CDR3 DNA: TGTGCCAGTAGTATAGGGAGCGGGAGGGGGCTTTATGAG. This sequence encodes CASSIGSGRGLYE. The whole CDR3 sequence is CASSIGSGRGLYEQFF.

With respect to this clone: The read gets to within 3 residues of the CDR3 end, and the germline J gene fills in the rest. The chain has TRBV5-1 and TRBJ2-5; 8 bases are a match to TRBD1. Germline V gives CDR1 SGHRS, CDR2 YFSETQ. The length of the CDR3 is 13 residues. V lost 5 bases to trimming and J lost 4 bases; unmatched junction nucleotides: 4. The DNA read from the CDR3 is TGCGCCAGCAGGAAAGACAGGGGAGAGACC. It encodes CASRKDRGET. The complete CDR3 protein is CASRKDRGETQYF.

Concerning this clone: The sequence runs out 3 residues before the end of the CDR3; the remainder is reconstructed from the germline J gene. The chain combines TRBV5-1 with TRBJ2-7, with D maybe TRBD1 (6 bases). Trimming took 4 bases from V and 2 from J, leaving 13 bases between them. Germline V lookup: CDR1 SGHRS, CDR2 YFSETQ. The CDR3 has 14 residues. The CDR3 DNA, read in part, is TGCGCCAGCAGCCCGCGACAGGACCCCTACGAG. Translating it yields CASSPRQDPYE. The entire CDR3 reads CASSPRQDPYEQYF.

Regarding this clone: Coverage ceases 3 residues before the CDR3 finishes, and the germline J gene fills in the end. V gene TRBV4-2 combines with J gene TRBJ2-1; D may be TRBD1 (6 bases). The CDR3 is 13 amino acids. Trimming left V 1 base short and J 9 bases short, with 10 bases between. Germline assignment: CDR1 LGHNA and CDR2 YNFKEQ. The CDR3 DNA, read in part, is TGTGCCAGCAGCCAAGTTCAGGGGAGTGAG. As protein: CASSQVQGSE. The whole CDR3 is CASSQVQGSEQFF.

Notes on this clone: The CDR3 goes on 3 residues after the read ends, and that part is filled in from the germline J gene. V gene TRBV2 combines with J gene TRBJ2-5; 8 nucleotides line up with TRBD2. CDR1 SNHLY and CDR2 FYNNEI come from the germline V gene. The V and J ends lost 8 bases and 1 base, in that order; junction bases with no gene match: 3. This CDR3 spans 13 amino acids. Incomplete CDR3 DNA: TGTGCCAGCCTGACTAGCGCCCAAGAGACC. Its protein is CASLTSAQET. The whole CDR3 reads CASLTSAQETQYF.

Concerning this clone itself: Its ends do not fully match the called genes, so a read error is possible. Read data end 3 residues before the CDR3 end; the end is taken from the germline J gene. V is TRBV4-2 and J is TRBJ2-7; the D gene is possibly TRBD2 (6 bases). Germline V gives CDR1 LGHNA, CDR2 YNFKEQ. The CDR3 runs 14 residues. CDR3 loop: CASSLRDSSYEQYF. The covered CDR3 bases are TGCGCCAGCAGCCTCCGGGACTCCTCCTACGAG.

CDR3 sequence reads: CASSLAGTKFFQETQYF. CDR3 bases read: TGTGCCAGCAGCTTGGCCGGGACAAAATTCTTCCAAGAGACC. The gene calls are TRBV7-6 and TRBJ2-5, with D possibly being TRBD1 (6 bases). The CDR3 is cut off 3 residues early in the read; its end comes from the germline J gene. With 3 bases removed from V and 1 base from J, the gap between germline ends came to 18 bases. Germline loops: CDR1 SGHVS, CDR2 FNYEAQ. This CDR3 is built from 17 residues.

Details on this clone: The observed sequence ends 3 residues before the CDR3 terminus, with the missing tail filled in from the germline J gene. This sequence joins TRBV18 and TRBJ2-2, with D perhaps being TRBD1 or TRBD2 (7 bases each). This CDR3 comprises 17 residues. Germline values: CDR1 KGHSH, CDR2 LQKENI. V lost 0 bases and J lost 3, with 14 bases in between. The part of the CDR3 DNA that was read is TGTGCCAGCTCACCACCGGGAGGGGGCGCAGACACCGGGGAG. It encodes CASSPPGGGADTGE. The whole CDR3 sequence reads CASSPPGGGADTGELFF. The variable domain in full, completed from reference TRBV18 and TRBJ2-2, reads NAGVMQNPRHLVRRRGQEARLRCSPMKGHSHVYWYRQLPEEGLKFMVYLQKENIIDESGMPKERFSAEFPKEGPSILRIQQVVRGDSAAYFCASSPPGGGADTGELFFGEGSRLTVL.

Points on this clone: The observed sequence ends 3 residues before the CDR3 terminus, with the missing tail filled in from the germline J gene. The chain combines TRBV20-1 with TRBJ1-5; D is perhaps TRBD1 (6 bases). The CDR3 has 14 residues. The germline V gene has CDR1 DFQATT and CDR2 SNEGSKA (reference sequence). V lost 6 bases and J lost 2, with 14 bases in between. Partial CDR3 DNA: TGCAGTGCCAGTCAGGGGTTCGGCAATCAGCCC. This sequence encodes CSASQGFGNQP. The whole CDR3 region reads CSASQGFGNQPQHF.

With respect to this clone: The CDR3 end falls 3 residues outside the read, so it is completed with the germline J gene. The V call is TRBV7-8, the J call TRBJ1-6; D may be TRBD1 (6 bases). The CDR3 consists of 15 residues. V was cut by 2 bases and J by 8 bases, with 13 bases left in between. The germline V gene has CDR1 SGHVS and CDR2 FQNEAQ. CDR3 sequence: CASSLFSRGDSPLHF. The CDR3 bases that were read are TGTGCCAGCAGCTTATTTAGCAGGGGTGATTCACCC.

On this clone: Read sequence stops 3 residues before the CDR3 end, and the germline J gene provides the missing end. The chain is built from TRBV20-1 and TRBJ2-7; a weak D match, TRBD1 (6 bases). CDR1 and CDR2 from the germline V gene are DFQATT and SNEGSKA (reference sequence). Trimming pared 0 bases from V and 0 bases from J, leaving 12 bases between. This CDR3 contains 15 residues. The CDR3 sequence is CSARDRTDGSYEQYF. The covered CDR3 bases are TGCAGTGCTAGAGATAGGACAGACGGCTCCTACGAG.

With respect to this clone: The read stops 3 residues short of the end of the CDR3; the missing end is completed from the germline J gene. The chain is built from TRBV6-2 or TRBV6-3 and TRBJ2-7, with D perhaps TRBD2 (6 bases). V was clipped by 5 bases and J by 2 bases, with 19 bases between them. This CDR3 has 16 residues. Germline V gene sequence: CDR1 MNHEY, CDR2 SVGEGT. The CDR3 here is CASSPAWGVTAYEQYF. The sequenced CDR3 bases are TGTGCCAGCAGTCCCGCGTGGGGGGTGACAGCCTACGAG.

In the case of this clone: With the read ending 3 residues before the CDR3 end, the germline J gene is used to fill in that end. The V and J genes are TRBV19 and TRBJ2-3; D not certain. The CDR3 sequence is 15 residues long. The V end was cut by 3 bases, the J end by 0 bases, with 10 bases between. Germline CDR1 LNHDA, CDR2 SQIVND (reference sequence). The CDR3 DNA, read in part, is TGTGCCAGTAGTATCGGTGGGCCTAGCACAGATACG. Translated: CASSIGGPSTDT. The whole CDR3 protein reads CASSIGGPSTDTQYF. The variable domain in full, with the rest retrieved from reference TRBV19 and TRBJ2-3, is DGGITQSPKYLFRKEGQNVTLSCEQNLNHDAMYWYRQDPGQGLRLIYYSQIVNDFQKGDIAEGYSVSREKKESFPLTVTSAQKNPTAFYLCASSIGGPSTDTQYFGPGTRLTVL.

As for this clone: The CDR3 goes on 3 residues after the read ends, and that part is filled in from the germline J gene. The J gene is TRBJ1-1, the V gene TRBV30, with D perhaps TRBD1 (6 bases). Germline V CDR1 and CDR2: GTSNPN, SVGIG (reference sequence). The CDR3 runs to 14 residues. The V gene lost 4 bases and the J gene lost 0 bases, with 12 bases spanning the gap. The CDR3: CAWNFGQLNTEAFF. Incomplete CDR3 DNA: TGTGCCTGGAACTTCGGACAGTTGAACACTGAA.

As concerns this clone: The read ends 3 residues early relative to the CDR3; the germline J gene fills the gap. This chain connects TRBV7-6 to TRBJ2-3, with 7 positions matching TRBD2. This CDR3 is 15 amino acids long. Germline CDR1 and CDR2: SGHVS and FNYEAQ. The V and J ends lost 2 bases and 0 bases, in that order; junction bases with no gene match: 2. The sequenced CDR3 bases are TGTGCCAGCAGCTTACTAGCGGCTAGCACAGATACG. As protein: CASSLLAASTDT. The CDR3 in its entirety is CASSLLAASTDTQYF.

Turning to this clone: The CDR3 extends 3 residues past the end of the read, so its final part is completed from the germline J gene. The V call is TRBV18, the J call TRBJ1-5; TRBD1 matches at 7 bases. Germline values: CDR1 KGHSH, CDR2 LQKENI. This CDR3 contains 16 residues. V lost 3 bases, J lost 0 bases, and 5 bases stayed unmatched. The CDR3 is CASSPWGQYSNQPQHF. Partial CDR3 DNA: TGTGCCAGCTCACCTTGGGGACAGTATAGCAATCAGCCC.

For this clone: The missing CDR3 end, 3 residues past where the read stops, is filled in from the germline J gene. V gene TRBV19 combines with J gene TRBJ1-2, with D hard to call. Germline CDR1 reads LNHDA; CDR2 reads SQIVND (reference sequence). The V end was cut by 5 bases, the J end by 7 bases, with 20 bases between. The CDR3 has 15 residues. The part of the CDR3 DNA that was read is TGTGCCAGTAGTCCCCTTGTCACGGGGTTCGGTGGC. This gives the protein CASSPLVTGFGG. The full CDR3 is CASSPLVTGFGGYTF.